This entry lists 15 T cell receptor beta chains sequenced from one sample in a study of a mutant IDH1 vaccine in newly diagnosed glioma. Here immunoSEQ multiplex PCR was the method, and the copy in TCRdb shows in-frame clones only, minus some. The sample lists 77,000 or so clones, around four fifths occurring once. These receptors have no identified antigens. Sample time point: week 47, end of study. The content of each vaccine dose was 300 ug of mutant IDH1 20-mer peptide, and topical imiquimod accompanied it. The sequenced sample was PBMCs, obtained from a glioma patient whose treatment included an IDH1 peptide vaccine. The receptor source for this set is a man aged 40-50 years with glioma.

For the CDR3, the DNA is TGTGCCAGCAGCGTAGGCGACAGCTCCTACGAGCAGTACTTC. Its protein is CASSVGDSSYEQYF. The V gene is TRBV9, the J gene TRBJ2-7, with a possible D match to TRBD1 (5 bases). The germline V and J ends were trimmed by 0 bases and 0 bases, with 7 bases remaining between them. The CDR3 has 14 amino acids. Germline CDR1 SGDLS, CDR2 YYNGEE.

This clone rates as medium-sized. Other nucleotide sequences from this sample produce the same CDR3. This chain uses TRBV6-5 with TRBJ1-5; D is possibly TRBD1 (5 bases). This CDR3 has 14 residues. Per the germline V gene, CDR1 is MNHEY and CDR2 is SVGAGI. V was trimmed by 6 bases and J by 6 bases, leaving 15 bases between them. CDR3 DNA sequence: TGTGCCAGCAGGGGGGGTCAGGGAGGTCAGCCCCAGCATTTT. This gives the protein CASRGGQGGQPQHF.

The J gene is TRBJ2-1, the V gene TRBV5-1; D perhaps matches TRBD1 (6 bases). The germline V gene encodes CDR1 SGHRS and CDR2 YFSETQ. Trimming pared 2 bases from V and 9 bases from J, leaving 18 bases between. The CDR3 is made up of 15 amino acids. The CDR3 is CASSFSRTEGGEQFF. DNA for the CDR3: TGCGCCAGCAGCTTTAGCCGAACCGAAGGGGGTGAGCAGTTCTTC.

The chain is built from TRBV29-1 and TRBJ2-7, with 7 bases lining up with TRBD1. With V trimmed by 5 bases and J by 4 bases, 8 bases remained unmatched. CDR1 is SQVTM and CDR2 is ANQGSEA in the germline V gene. The CDR3 contains 13 residues. CDR3 sequence: CSVTRTGPYEQYF. CDR3 coding DNA: TGCAGCGTTACGAGGACAGGCCCATACGAGCAGTACTTC.

The chain uses TRBV7-3 and TRBJ2-3; 9 bases match TRBD2. The germline CDR1 and CDR2 sequences are SGHTA and FQGTGA. V shed 4 bases, J shed 4 bases, and the junction held 3 bases outside the gene matches. The CDR3 sequence is 14 residues long. The CDR3 nucleotides read TGTGCCAGCAGCTCCGGGACTAGCCCAGATACGCAGTATTTT. Amino acids: CASSSGTSPDTQYF.

CDR3 DNA: TGTGCCTGGAGTGTAGTTGGCAGGGGGAACACTGAAGCTTTCTTT. Protein sequence: CAWSVVGRGNTEAFF. V gene TRBV30 combines with J gene TRBJ1-1; TRBD1 is a possible D gene (6 bases). This CDR3 contains 15 residues. V was trimmed by 0 bases and J by 1 base, leaving 12 bases between them. Germline CDR1 and CDR2: GTSNPN and SVGIG (reference sequence).

This clone was recorded only once. The V call is TRBV19, the J call TRBJ1-5; unclear D gene. Germline loops: CDR1 LNHDA, CDR2 SQIVND (reference sequence). V was cut by 0 bases and J by 0 bases, with 9 bases left in between. The CDR3 length is 16 residues. CDR3: CASSIDLWGSNQPQHF. For the CDR3, the DNA is TGTGCCAGTAGTATAGATCTTTGGGGTAGCAATCAGCCCCAGCATTTT.

This clone has just a few counts. The rearrangement joins TRBV7-9 to TRBJ2-7; D possibly corresponds to TRBD2 (6 bases). The CDR3 runs 12 residues. Trimming cost V 4 bases and J 7 bases, with 11 bases left between them. Germline CDR1 SEHNR, CDR2 FQNEAQ (reference sequence). This CDR3 is CASSSPGGEQYF. As DNA, the CDR3 is TGTGCCAGCAGCTCCCCCGGAGGGGAGCAGTACTTC. Combining the CDR3 with reference TRBV7-9 and TRBJ2-7 gives the whole variable domain DTGVSQNPRHKITKRGQNVTFRCDPISEHNRLYWYRQTLGQGPEFLTYFQNEAQLEKSRLLSDRFSAERPKGSFSTLEIQRTEQGDSAMYLCASSSPGGEQYFGPGTRLTVT.

In its sample, this clone was seen once. This chain joins TRBV4-2 and TRBJ2-7; 10 positions agree with TRBD2. The CDR3 has 15 residues. Germline V CDR1 and CDR2: LGHNA, YNFKEQ. V shed 0 bases and J 4 bases; nucleotides not matched to a gene: 3. The CDR3 bases are TGTGCCAGCAGCCAAGAGCCTAGCGGGAGTTACGAGCAGTACTTC. It codes for CASSQEPSGSYEQYF.

The chain employs TRBV5-5 and TRBJ1-2; perhaps TRBD1 as D (5 bases). V lost 4 bases and J 5 bases, leaving 15 bases between the germline ends. The CDR3 covers 14 residues. The germline CDR1 and CDR2 sequences are SGHKS and YYEKEE (reference sequence). The CDR3 is CASSPRGNGYGYTF. CDR3 coding DNA: TGTGCCAGCAGCCCCCGGGGCAACGGTTATGGCTACACCTTC. Supplemented by reference TRBV5-5 and TRBJ1-2, the full variable domain reads DAGVTQSPTHLIKTRGQQVTLRCSPISGHKSVSWYQQVLGQGPQFIFQYYEKEERGRGNFPDRFSARQFPNYSSELNVNALLLGDSALYLCASSPRGNGYGYTFGSGTRLTVV.

This clone was observed once. The chain has TRBV5-1 and TRBJ2-7; 13 bases line up with TRBD2. Looked up from germline, CDR1 is SGHRS and CDR2 is YFSETQ. Unmatched junction bases numbered 3, after V lost 1 base and J lost 5 bases. The CDR3 contains 15 residues. The CDR3 nucleotides are TGCGCCAGCAGCTTGAGAGGACTAGCGGGGGACGAGCAGTACTTC. Translation gives CASSLRGLAGDEQYF. Together with reference TRBV5-1 and TRBJ2-7, the CDR3 gives the full variable domain: KAGVTQTPRYLIKTRGQQVTLSCSPISGHRSVSWYQQTPGQGLQFLFEYFSETQRNKGNFPGRFSGRQFSNSRSEMNVSTLELGDSALYLCASSLRGLAGDEQYFGPGTRLTVT.

V gene TRBV15 combines with J gene TRBJ1-1, with 7 bases fitting TRBD1. J was trimmed by 3 bases and V by 3 bases; bases with no gene match: 4. The V gene's germline CDR1 is LNHNV and CDR2 YYDKDF (reference sequence). The CDR3 sequence is 14 residues long. CDR3 sequence: CATSRDRLDTEAFF. DNA for the CDR3: TGTGCCACCAGCAGGGACAGGCTGGACACTGAAGCTTTCTTT.

This clone was found a few times. The rearrangement links TRBV19 to TRBJ2-5; 11 bases line up with TRBD2. Trimming at V came to 6 bases and at J to 4 bases, leaving 1 base not matched to a gene. CDR1 and CDR2 (germline): LNHDA, SQIVND (reference sequence). This CDR3 has 13 amino acids. DNA of the CDR3: TGTGCCAGTAGGCTAGCGGGAGGAGAGACCCAGTACTTC. Translation gives CASRLAGGETQYF.

This rearrangement joins TRBV29-1 to TRBJ2-3, with D tentatively TRBD2 (6 bases). The CDR3 sequence is 14 residues long. Trimming shortened V by 1 base and J by 0 bases, and 8 bases separated the two germline ends. Germline V gene lookup returns CDR1 SQVTM and CDR2 ANQGSEA. CDR3 sequence reads: CSVEGEVSTDTQYF. Here the CDR3 DNA reads TGCAGCGTTGAAGGGGAGGTTAGCACAGATACGCAGTATTTT.

The V gene is TRBV19, the J gene TRBJ1-2; D unclear. The CDR3 covers 12 residues. V lost 3 bases and J 8 bases, leaving 10 bases between the germline ends. Germline CDR1 reads LNHDA; CDR2 reads SQIVND (reference sequence). The CDR3 reads CASSIYGNGYTF. The CDR3 region has the DNA TGTGCCAGTAGTATTTATGGAAACGGCTACACCTTC. Full variable domain (missing parts from reference TRBV19 and TRBJ1-2): DGGITQSPKYLFRKEGQNVTLSCEQNLNHDAMYWYRQDPGQGLRLIYYSQIVNDFQKGDIAEGYSVSREKKESFPLTVTSAQKNPTAFYLCASSIYGNGYTFGSGTRLTVV.